The clone carrying this T cell receptor beta chain appeared many times. What it recognizes is unknown. The CDR3 goes on 3 residues after the read ends, and that part is filled in from the germline J gene. CVID meant reduced serum IgG, IgA and/or IgM plus specific antibody deficiency. CVID subjects were some 15 female and more than 25 male, aged roughly 8 to 64. Caucasian heritage predominated among both patients and controls. The germline V and J ends were trimmed by 5 bases and 1 base, with 13 bases remaining between them. This CDR3 spans 14 amino acids. The germline V gene encodes CDR1 GTSNPN and CDR2 SVGIG (reference sequence). The sample originates from a study of T cell clonality in common variable immunodeficiency. Profiled with immunoSEQ multiplex PCR; TCRdb holds only in-frame clones, not every one. Recorded here are over 20,000 clones, none singletons. Findings of the study overall: Compared with controls, CVID subjects had fewer shared TCRbeta clones. Common variable immunodeficiency TCR beta sequences reportedly had fewer deletions and N-nucleotide insertions.

The sample was peripheral blood mononuclear cells. This chain uses TRBV30 with TRBJ2-3; tentatively, D is TRBD1 (6 bases). The TCR was taken from a human donor with common variable immunodeficiency. The sequenced CDR3 bases are TGTGCCTGGTCTCCGGGACATCGCACAGATACG. Amino acid sequence: CAWSPGHRTDT. The CDR3, in full, reads CAWSPGHRTDTQYF.